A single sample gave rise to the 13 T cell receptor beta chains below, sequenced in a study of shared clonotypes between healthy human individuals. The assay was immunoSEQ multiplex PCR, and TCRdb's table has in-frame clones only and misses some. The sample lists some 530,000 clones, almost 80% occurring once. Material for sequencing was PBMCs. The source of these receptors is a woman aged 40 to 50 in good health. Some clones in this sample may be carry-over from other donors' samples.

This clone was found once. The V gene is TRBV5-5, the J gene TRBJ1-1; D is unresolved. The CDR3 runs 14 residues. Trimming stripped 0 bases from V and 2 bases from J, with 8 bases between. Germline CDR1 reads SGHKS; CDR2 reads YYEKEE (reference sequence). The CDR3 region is CASSLDVTNTEAFF. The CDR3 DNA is TGTGCCAGCAGCTTGGATGTCACCAACACTGAAGCTTTCTTT.

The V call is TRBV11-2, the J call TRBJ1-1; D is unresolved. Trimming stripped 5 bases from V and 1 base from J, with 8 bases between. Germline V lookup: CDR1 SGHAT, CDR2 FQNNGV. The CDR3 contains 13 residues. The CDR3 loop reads CASSLSQNTEAFF. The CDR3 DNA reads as TGTGCCAGCAGCCTCTCACAGAACACTGAAGCTTTCTTT.

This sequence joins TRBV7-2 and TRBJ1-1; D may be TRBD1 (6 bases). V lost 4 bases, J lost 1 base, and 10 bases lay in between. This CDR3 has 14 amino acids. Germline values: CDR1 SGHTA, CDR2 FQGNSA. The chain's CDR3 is CASSSQGWNTEAFF. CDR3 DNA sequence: TGTGCCAGCAGCTCACAGGGCTGGAACACTGAAGCTTTCTTT.

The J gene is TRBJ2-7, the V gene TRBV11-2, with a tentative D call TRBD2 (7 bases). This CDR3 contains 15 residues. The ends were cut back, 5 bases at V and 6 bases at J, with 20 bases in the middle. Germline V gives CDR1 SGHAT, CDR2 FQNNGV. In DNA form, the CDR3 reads TGTGCCAGCAGCCAAGGGGAGGGGGAATACGCCGAGCAGTACTTC. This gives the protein CASSQGEGEYAEQYF.

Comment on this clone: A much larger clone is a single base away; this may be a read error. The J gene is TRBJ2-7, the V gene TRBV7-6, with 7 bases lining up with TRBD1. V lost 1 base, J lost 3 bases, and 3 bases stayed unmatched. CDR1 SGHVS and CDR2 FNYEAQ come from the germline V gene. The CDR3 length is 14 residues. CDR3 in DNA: TGTGCCAGCAGCTTAGATGACAGGGACTACGAGCAGTACTTC. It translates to CASSLDDRDYEQYF.

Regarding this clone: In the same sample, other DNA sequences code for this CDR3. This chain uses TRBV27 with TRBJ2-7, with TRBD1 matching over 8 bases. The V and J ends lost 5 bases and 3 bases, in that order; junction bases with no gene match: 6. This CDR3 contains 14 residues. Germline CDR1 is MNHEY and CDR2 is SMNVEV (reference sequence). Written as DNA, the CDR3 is TGTGCCAGCAGTACGCGGGACAGGAGCTACGAGCAGTACTTC. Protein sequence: CASSTRDRSYEQYF.

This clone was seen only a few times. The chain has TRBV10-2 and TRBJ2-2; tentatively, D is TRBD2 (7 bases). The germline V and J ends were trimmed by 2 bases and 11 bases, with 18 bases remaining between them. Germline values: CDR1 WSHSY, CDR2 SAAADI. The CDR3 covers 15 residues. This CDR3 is CASSETRGGGAELFF. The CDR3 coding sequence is TGCGCCAGCAGTGAGACCCGCGGGGGCGGGGCTGAGCTGTTTTTT.

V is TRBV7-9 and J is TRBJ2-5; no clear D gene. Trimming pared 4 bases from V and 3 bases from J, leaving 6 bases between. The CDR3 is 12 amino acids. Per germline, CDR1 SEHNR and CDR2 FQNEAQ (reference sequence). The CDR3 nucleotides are TGTGCCAGCAGCTCCAGCGAAGAGACCCAGTACTTC. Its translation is CASSSSEETQYF.

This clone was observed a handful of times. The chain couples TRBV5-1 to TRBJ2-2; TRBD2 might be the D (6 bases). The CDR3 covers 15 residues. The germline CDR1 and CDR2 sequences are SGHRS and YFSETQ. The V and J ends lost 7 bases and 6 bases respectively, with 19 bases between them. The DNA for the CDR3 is TGCGCCAGCCTTCCAGCGGGCCGAGGGGCCGGGGAGCTGTTTTTT. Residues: CASLPAGRGAGELFF.

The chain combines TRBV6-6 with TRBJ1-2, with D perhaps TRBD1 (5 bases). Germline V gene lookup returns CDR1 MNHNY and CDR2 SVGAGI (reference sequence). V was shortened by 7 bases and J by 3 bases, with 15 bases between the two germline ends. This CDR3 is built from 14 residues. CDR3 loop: CASTRGGNDYGYTF. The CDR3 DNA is TGTGCCAGCACCCGGGGGGGTAATGACTATGGCTACACCTTC.

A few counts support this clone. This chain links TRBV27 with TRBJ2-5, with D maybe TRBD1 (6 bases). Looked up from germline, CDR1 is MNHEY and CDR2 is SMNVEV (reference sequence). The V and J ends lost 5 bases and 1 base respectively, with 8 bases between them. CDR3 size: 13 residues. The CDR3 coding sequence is TGTGCCAGCAGTCCACAGGGCCAAGAGACCCAGTACTTC. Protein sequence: CASSPQGQETQYF.

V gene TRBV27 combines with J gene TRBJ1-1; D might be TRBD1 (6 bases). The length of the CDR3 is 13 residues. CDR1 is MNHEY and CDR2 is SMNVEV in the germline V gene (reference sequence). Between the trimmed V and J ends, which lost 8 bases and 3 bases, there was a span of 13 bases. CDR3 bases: TGTGCCAGCCGCCCGACAGGCTACACTGAAGCTTTCTTT. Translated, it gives CASRPTGYTEAFF.

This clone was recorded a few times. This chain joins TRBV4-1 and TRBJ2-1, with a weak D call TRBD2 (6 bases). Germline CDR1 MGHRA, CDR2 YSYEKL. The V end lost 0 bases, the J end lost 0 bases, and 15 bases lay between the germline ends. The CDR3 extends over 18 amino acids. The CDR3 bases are TGCGCCAGCAGCCAAGATCCCCTAGCGACTAGCTCCTACAATGAGCAGTTCTTC. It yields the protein CASSQDPLATSSYNEQFF.